These 29 T cell receptor beta chains were sequenced from one sample in a study of a mutant IDH1 vaccine in newly diagnosed glioma. Data came from immunoSEQ multiplex PCR; TCRdb stores just in-frame clones and leaves some out. The data show tens of thousands of clones, with less than 90% seen just once and 3.8% held by the top ten. These receptors are not linked to any known antigen. The time point: week 47, end of study. Vaccinated patients received 300 ug of mutant IDH1 20-mer peptide per dose, with topical imiquimod. Here the sequenced sample was PBMCs, taken from a glioma patient whose treatment included an IDH1 peptide vaccine. The receptors shown here come from a man aged 30 to 39 with glioma.

This chain connects TRBV13 to TRBJ2-2, with D perhaps TRBD1 or TRBD2 (5 bases each). Per the germline V gene, CDR1 is PRHDT and CDR2 is FYEKMQ (reference sequence). V was clipped by 3 bases and J by 0 bases, with 8 bases between them. The CDR3 has 15 amino acids. The CDR3 DNA reads TGTGCCAGCAGCTTTTGGGGGACGAACACCGGGGAGCTGTTTTTT. Encoded protein: CASSFWGTNTGELFF. Combining the CDR3 with reference TRBV13 and TRBJ2-2 gives the whole variable domain AAGVIQSPRHLIKEKRETATLKCYPIPRHDTVYWYQQGPGQDPQFLISFYEKMQSDKGSIPDRFSAQQFSDYHSELNMSSLELGDSALYFCASSFWGTNTGELFFGEGSRLTVL.

This clone was detected only a few times. This chain links TRBV21-1 with TRBJ2-4. TRBV21-1 is described as a pseudogene. The CDR3 sequence is 18 residues long. CDR3 nucleotides: TGTGCCAGCAGCAAACAGCCGGATCCACCTCTAGCCAAAAACATTCAGTACTTC. Translating gives CASSKQPDPPLAKNIQYF.

This chain uses TRBV5-4 with TRBJ2-1; D may correspond to TRBD1 or TRBD2 (6 bases each). V lost 4 bases and J 1 base, leaving 15 bases between the germline ends. CDR1 and CDR2 (germline): SGHNT, YYREEE (reference sequence). CDR3 length equals 16 residues. CDR3 sequence reads: CASSIGGSRSYNEQFF. In DNA form, the CDR3 reads TGTGCCAGCAGCATCGGGGGCTCTAGGTCCTACAATGAGCAGTTCTTC.

The chain has TRBV7-2 and TRBJ2-7, with TRBD1 matching 10 bases. The CDR3 has 15 amino acids. In germline, CDR1 is SGHTA, CDR2 FQGNSA. V trimming: 5 bases; J trimming: 5 bases; junction bases outside the gene matches: 9. The CDR3 spells CASSTQTGGPDEQYF. In DNA, the CDR3 is TGTGCCAGCAGCACTCAGACAGGGGGCCCAGACGAGCAGTACTTC.

The J gene is TRBJ1-2, the V gene TRBV4-1, with D unresolved. V was trimmed by 6 bases and J by 1 base, leaving 12 bases between them. The CDR3 contains 14 residues. Germline V gene lookup returns CDR1 MGHRA and CDR2 YSYEKL. The CDR3 sequence is CASRRGWGNYGYTF. In DNA, the CDR3 is TGCGCCAGCAGGCGAGGGTGGGGTAACTATGGCTACACCTTC.

This chain links TRBV11-2 with TRBJ2-7; D is possibly TRBD2 (6 bases). This CDR3 spans 16 amino acids. Deletions cut 1 base from V and 4 bases from J, with 17 bases between. Per germline, CDR1 SGHAT and CDR2 FQNNGV. The CDR3 coding sequence is TGTGCCAGCAGCTTAGTAGGCGGGACTCCTAGTTACGAGCAGTACTTC. It specifies CASSLVGGTPSYEQYF.

The chain couples TRBV5-1 to TRBJ2-2; no firm D call. Trimming pared 6 bases from V and 5 bases from J, leaving 11 bases between. The CDR3 is 13 amino acids. Per the germline V gene, CDR1 is SGHRS and CDR2 is YFSETQ. The CDR3 DNA follows: TGCGCCAGCATGCCCGCCCAGACCGGGGAGCTGTTTTTT. Translating it yields CASMPAQTGELFF.

This chain connects TRBV13 to TRBJ2-7; a weak D match, TRBD2 (5 bases). The CDR3 sequence is 15 residues long. V shed 5 bases and J shed 1 base, with 15 bases lying between them. Looked up from germline, CDR1 is PRHDT and CDR2 is FYEKMQ (reference sequence). The CDR3 loop reads CASSPGKRGSYEQYF. CDR3 nucleotide sequence: TGTGCCAGCAGCCCCGGGAAACGAGGGTCCTACGAGCAGTACTTC.

The chain joins TRBV6-5 to TRBJ2-3; D is undetermined. CDR1 is MNHEY, CDR2 SVGAGI, per germline. The length of the CDR3 is 14 residues. V was cut by 5 bases and J by 2 bases, with 11 bases left in between. The CDR3 DNA sequence: TGTGCCAGCAGTGATCCGATCAACACAGATACGCAGTATTTT. It codes for CASSDPINTDTQYF.

CDR3 nucleotide sequence: TGTGCCAGCAGCTTAAGGGGACGGGATTACTATGGCTACACCTTC. Protein product: CASSLRGRDYYGYTF. The V call is TRBV13, the J call TRBJ1-2; D may be TRBD1 (5 bases). The CDR3 totals 15 residues. V lost 2 bases, J lost 3 bases, and 13 bases lay in between. Germline CDR1 is PRHDT and CDR2 is FYEKMQ (reference sequence).

The chain employs TRBV9 and TRBJ1-4; no definite D call. The length of the CDR3 is 15 residues. Trimming left V 4 bases short and J 0 bases short, with 10 bases between. Germline-derived CDR1 and CDR2 are SGDLS and YYNGEE. CDR3 loop: CASSPSGATNEKLFF. In DNA form, the CDR3 reads TGTGCCAGCAGCCCTAGTGGGGCAACTAATGAAAAACTGTTTTTT. Filled out from reference TRBV9 and TRBJ1-4, the complete variable domain reads DSGVTQTPKHLITATGQRVTLRCSPRSGDLSVYWYQQSLDQGLQFLIQYYNGEERAKGNILERFSAQQFPDLHSELNLSSLELGDSALYFCASSPSGATNEKLFFGSGTQLSVL.

The chain joins TRBV12-5 to TRBJ2-5; 8 bases map to TRBD1. Germline CDR1 is LGHNT and CDR2 is FRNRAP. The V gene end was trimmed by 0 bases and the J gene end by 4 bases; junction bases not matched to a gene: 4. This CDR3 is 15 amino acids long. CDR3 bases: TGTGCTAGTGGTTTGGTACCGGGACAGGTAGAGACCCAGTACTTC. Amino acids: CASGLVPGQVETQYF.

For the CDR3, the DNA is TGTGCCAGCTTGTTTAAGGGGGCAAACTATGGCTACACCTTC. Translation: CASLFKGANYGYTF. This sequence joins TRBV28 and TRBJ1-2, with 7 bases that match TRBD1. This CDR3 has 14 residues. With V trimmed by 8 bases and J by 2 bases, 8 bases remained unmatched. CDR1 and CDR2 (germline): MDHEN, SYDVKM.

The chain has TRBV2 and TRBJ2-2; weak D call: TRBD1 (5 bases). The CDR3 consists of 13 residues. V lost 8 bases and J lost 1, with 8 bases in between. Per the germline V gene, CDR1 is SNHLY and CDR2 is FYNNEI. CDR3 DNA: TGTGCCAGCGCGACAGAGAACACCGGGGAGCTGTTTTTT. Translation gives CASATENTGELFF.

Only one count was recorded for this clone. J is TRBJ2-7 and V is TRBV11-2; D might be TRBD2 (5 bases). The germline V gene has CDR1 SGHAT and CDR2 FQNNGV. The CDR3 extends over 14 amino acids. Trimming stripped 7 bases from V and 0 bases from J, with 13 bases between. CDR3 DNA: TGTGCCAGCACCCCGGGGTTTAGCTCCTACGAGCAGTACTTC. Translating gives CASTPGFSSYEQYF.

The chain couples TRBV5-5 to TRBJ2-1; D is perhaps TRBD2 (5 bases). Per the germline V gene, CDR1 is SGHKS and CDR2 is YYEKEE (reference sequence). CDR3 length: 13 residues. Trimming left V 2 bases short and J 7 bases short, with 10 bases between. CDR3 region: CASSLESGNEQFF. The CDR3 nucleotides read TGTGCCAGCAGCTTAGAGTCGGGGAATGAGCAGTTCTTC.

The chain couples TRBV5-1 to TRBJ2-7; D is possibly TRBD2 (6 bases). The CDR3 spans 12 residues. V lost 5 bases, J lost 8 bases, and 14 bases lay in between. Germline assignment: CDR1 SGHRS and CDR2 YFSETQ. CDR3 sequence (DNA): TGCGCCAGCAGTCAAACTAGCACGAAGCAGTACTTC. It encodes CASSQTSTKQYF.

This chain links TRBV7-2 with TRBJ2-4; 8 bases agree with TRBD2. The germline V gene has CDR1 SGHTA and CDR2 FQGNSA. The V segment lost 0 bases and the J segment 4 bases; nucleotides outside the gene matches: 5. CDR3 length: 16 amino acids. The CDR3 reads CASSLAAGGTKNIQYF. The DNA for the CDR3 is TGTGCCAGCAGCTTAGCGGCGGGGGGCACAAAAAACATTCAGTACTTC.

The chain links TRBV7-8 to TRBJ2-7, with D unresolved. Germline CDR1 and CDR2: SGHVS and FQNEAQ. The length of the CDR3 is 14 residues. V shed 5 bases and J shed 6 bases, with 17 bases lying between them. The CDR3: CASSPFLSAREQYF. CDR3 nucleotide sequence: TGTGCCAGCAGCCCTTTTTTGTCCGCCCGCGAGCAGTACTTC. The full variable domain, with the rest looked up from reference TRBV7-8 and TRBJ2-7, is GAGVSQSPRYKVAKRGQDVALRCDPISGHVSLFWYQQALGQGPEFLTYFQNEAQLDKSGLPSDRFFAERPEGSVSTLKIQRTQQEDSAVYLCASSPFLSAREQYFGPGTRLTVT.

This clone was seen only once. The chain joins TRBV5-1 to TRBJ2-5; TRBD1 might be the D (6 bases). The CDR3 contains 15 residues. V lost 6 bases and J 4 bases, leaving 19 bases between the germline ends. The V gene's germline CDR1 is SGHRS and CDR2 YFSETQ. CDR3 loop: CASTARGGAGETQYF. In DNA, the CDR3 is TGCGCCAGCACCGCCAGGGGTGGGGCAGGAGAGACCCAGTACTTC.

The CDR3 nucleotides are TGTGCTAGTGGTCCGCTCGCCGGACAGGGAGGTGGCTACACCTTC. Its protein product is CASGPLAGQGGGYTF. The rearrangement uses TRBV12-5 and TRBJ1-2; 8 bases line up with TRBD1. CDR3 length equals 15 residues. V lost 5 bases and J lost 7; bases outside the gene matches: 12. Germline CDR1 reads LGHNT; CDR2 reads FRNRAP.

The V and J genes are TRBV7-7 and TRBJ1-4; D uncertain. V lost 0 bases, J lost 5 bases, and 10 bases lay in between. CDR1 is SSHAT, CDR2 FNYEAQ, per germline (reference sequence). The CDR3 is 15 residues long. The CDR3 protein is CASSLAGGSNEKLFF. In DNA form, the CDR3 reads TGTGCCAGCAGCTTAGCGGGCGGATCAAATGAAAAACTGTTTTTT.

The CDR3 sequence: CASSRTGWNTEAFF. The CDR3 DNA reads TGTGCCAGCAGCAGGACAGGGTGGAACACTGAAGCTTTCTTT. This chain uses TRBV6-6 with TRBJ1-1; 8 bases agree with TRBD1. Germline V CDR1 and CDR2: MNHNY, SVGAGI (reference sequence). With V trimmed by 6 bases and J by 1 base, 4 bases remained unmatched. The CDR3 has 14 amino acids.

The chain carries TRBV4-1 and TRBJ2-7; D not certain. The germline gives CDR1 MGHRA, CDR2 YSYEKL. V was trimmed by 1 base and J by 3 bases, leaving 10 bases between them. The CDR3 sequence is 14 residues long. The CDR3 loop reads CASSQVAWDYEQYF. The CDR3 bases are TGCGCCAGCAGCCAAGTAGCCTGGGACTACGAGCAGTACTTC.

V gene TRBV28 combines with J gene TRBJ2-7; D gene unclear. Germline CDR1 and CDR2: MDHEN and SYDVKM. V was cut by 2 bases and J by 2 bases, with 4 bases left in between. There are 12 residues in the CDR3. CDR3 nucleotides: TGTGCCAGCAGTTTACCTACCTACGAGCAGTACTTC. It codes for CASSLPTYEQYF.

The chain joins TRBV18 to TRBJ1-3; 7 bases match TRBD1. Germline V gene data show CDR1 as KGHSH and CDR2 as LQKENI. After removal of 3 bases from V and 7 bases from J, the junction contained 18 bases not matched to a gene. The CDR3 has 18 amino acids. Written as DNA, the CDR3 is TGTGCCAGCTCACCGATAATCGGGGGACAGCGATCGGGGAACACCATATATTTT. Its protein product is CASSPIIGGQRSGNTIYF.

The chain employs TRBV5-1 and TRBJ2-5; D possibly corresponds to TRBD1 (5 bases). The V end lost 4 bases, the J end lost 1 base, and 14 bases lay between the germline ends. Germline-derived CDR1 and CDR2 are SGHRS and YFSETQ. The CDR3 sequence is 15 residues long. The CDR3 DNA sequence: TGCGCCAGCAGCCCGTCCCTAGGGGCCCAAGAGACCCAGTACTTC. Amino acid sequence: CASSPSLGAQETQYF.

This sequence joins TRBV20-1 and TRBJ1-2; D remains unclear. Per the germline V gene, CDR1 is DFQATT and CDR2 is SNEGSKA (reference sequence). This CDR3 comprises 11 residues. The V and J ends lost 6 bases and 6 bases respectively, with 11 bases between them. This CDR3 is CSAPLLHGYTF. CDR3 DNA: TGCAGTGCCCCTTTACTCCATGGCTACACCTTC.

Written as DNA, the CDR3 is TGTGCCAGCAGCTTAGTAATTCAGGCGAGCTATGGCTACACCTTC. It translates to CASSLVIQASYGYTF. The genes are TRBV7-6 and TRBJ1-2; D ambiguous. The CDR3 has 15 amino acids. Germline V gene sequence: CDR1 SGHVS, CDR2 FNYEAQ. Trimming removed 1 base from V and 4 bases from J, with 13 bases in between.